These T cell receptor beta chains were read from a single sample in a study of cytomegalovirus exposure and HLA in healthy donors. The repertoire was sequenced with immunoSEQ multiplex PCR; TCRdb's copy has only in-frame clones and lacks some. The sample lists about 110,000 clones, 77% occurring once. The sequenced sample consisted of PBMCs. The receptors were sampled from a male donor in good health and CMV-seronegative. Both conserved end residues are part of each CDR3. The D gene is left open where the match is weak. The listing skips clone size in some rows; elsewhere it reads once, few, many or a size class.

j_call d_call clone_size v_call cdr3_aa cdr3_nt
TRBJ1-2 - - TRBV7-2 CASSLSDSYGYTF TGTGCCAGCAGCTTATCGGACAGCTATGGCTACACCTTC
TRBJ2-2 TRBD2 - TRBV4-2 CASSSGTSVTGELFF TGTGCCAGCAGCTCCGGGACTAGCGTCACCGGGGAGCTGTTTTTT
TRBJ1-2 TRBD1 - TRBV18 CTSSPKTGGAYGYTF TGTACCAGCTCGCCAAAGACAGGGGGCGCTTATGGCTACACCTTC
TRBJ2-7 TRBD1 - TRBV25-1 CASAGTEFYEQYF TGTGCCAGCGCCGGGACAGAGTTCTACGAGCAGTACTTC
TRBJ2-7 TRBD1 - TRBV6-1 CASSGQGYEQYF TGTGCCAGCAGCGGACAGGGCTACGAGCAGTACTTC
TRBJ2-1 - - TRBV7-9 CASLRRENEQFF TGTGCCAGCCTTCGGAGGGAAAATGAGCAGTTCTTC
TRBJ1-1 TRBD1 - TRBV6-5 CASSHTGTGGTEAFF TGTGCCAGCAGTCATACCGGGACAGGGGGCACTGAAGCTTTCTTT
TRBJ2-7 - - TRBV7-2 CASSLTAYYEQYF TGTGCCAGCAGCTTGACTGCCTACTACGAGCAGTACTTC
TRBJ2-7 TRBD1 few TRBV5-4 CASSPGTGSYEQYF TGTGCCAGCAGCCCAGGGACAGGGTCCTACGAGCAGTACTTC
TRBJ2-3 TRBD2 - TRBV30 CAWSASGRVDTQYF TGTGCCTGGAGTGCTAGCGGGAGGGTAGATACGCAGTATTTT